This TCR beta chain was sequenced for a study of T-cell memory formation after mild COVID-19. TCRdb re-called the 5' RACE reads with MiXCR, one entry per CDR3 protein. The sample yields roughly 510,000 distinct CDR3 sequences, roughly 17% seen once. The CDR3 runs to 13 residues. Germline V gene data show CDR1 as SGHTA and CDR2 as FQGNSA. The V end was cut by 3 bases, the J end by 5 bases, with 10 bases between. The chain carries TRBV7-2 and TRBJ2-5; TRBD2 might be the D (5 bases). The TCR originated in an adult woman who had mild COVID-19 (a few samples of this study predate the infection). Cell type and time point are not known. The sample consisted of PBMCs or a T cell subset sorted from them (not recorded which). For the CDR3, the DNA is TGTGCCAGCAGCTTCATTGGGGAGGAGACCCAGTACTTC. It encodes CASSFIGEETQYF.